This T cell receptor beta chain was profiled in a study of regulatory T cells in long-lasting Graves disease (dated by TCRdb to about 2021). Turning to the overall study: In the newly diagnosed Graves' disease group, patients had been taking antithyroid drugs for less than 3 months. Patients with persistent Graves' disease were compared with patients with newly diagnosed Graves' disease using TCR sequencing and RNA sequencing of peripheral blood. The study took place in China and was registered as a clinical trial. A total of 33 samples were covered by TCR sequencing, comprising some 13 persistent and about 20 newly diagnosed Graves' disease patients. On the study overall, not on this receptor specifically: As a limitation, the authors acknowledged that the small sample size may reduce accuracy. Because the primary lesion, thyroid tissue, could not be accessed, the study looked at peripheral blood alone. Preferential use of TRBV28, TRBJ1-2 and TRBJ2-5 was observed in persistent disease, whereas TRBV20-1 and TRBJ2-1 were favored in newly diagnosed disease. Lower TCR Shannon entropy and fewer highly expanded clones were observed in persistent Graves' disease patients than in newly diagnosed patients, which suggested clonal expansion. Sequencing and analysis were limited to the TCR beta chain. More public clonotypes were shared among persistent patients (about 2,800) than among newly diagnosed patients (approximately 1,000).

The receptor library was made with multiplex PCR. Sequencer: Illumina HiSeq 4000. CDR3 regions were amplified by Arm-PCR with iRepertoire HTBI primers to construct TCR beta libraries. Before sequencing, the PCR products underwent gel purification. Per the authors' processing: Across samples, 60 to 80 TRBV and 13 to 15 TRBJ segments were identified and used for gene usage analysis of CDR3 amino acid clonotypes. Filtered high-quality paired reads were merged into contigs using COPE and FqMerger. BLAST was used to align contigs to IMGT TRBV, TRBD and TRBJ reference genes, and CDR3 was defined according to IMGT. Any clonotype with a frequency above 0.1% was counted as a highly expanded clone. Shannon entropy served as the measure of repertoire diversity, while the Gini coefficient captured V-J evenness. A clonotype found in more than one individual was treated as public. TCRdb reanalyzed the raw reads on its own, using fastp at Q25 for trimming and MiXCR for clone calling, and kept in-frame beta chains. Duplicate CDR3 protein sequences are folded into a single record with the most common DNA and genes. It is TCRdb's table, rather than the study itself, that gives the V and J calls and clone size. The sample profile shows about 440,000 distinct CDR3 sequences; 15% to 20% of them were found once. Jointly, the top ten make up about 10% of the sample.

As encoded in the germline V gene, CDR1 is SQVTM while CDR2 is ANQGSEA. V loses 0 bases of germline sequence and J loses 0 bases, and the interval between the two ends is 9 bases. There are 15 amino acids in the CDR3, from cysteine to phenylalanine inclusive. Only the CDR3 DNA stays, 45 bases, in frame from base 1. Turning to this clonotype: Which antigen it targets is not known. Base qualities are not at hand, and no much larger clone is one base apart.

Taken with the paper, the label for time point translates to: newly diagnosed GD, antithyroid drugs for less than 3 months. For both TCR sequencing and RNA sequencing, RNA was extracted from PBMCs in TRIzol. The diagnosis of Graves' disease was made according to American Thyroid Association guidelines. Recruitment of patients was carried out at an endocrinology department in Xi'an, China. Each patient gave 7.5 to 10 milliliters of peripheral blood, collected in an EDTA anticoagulant tube. Ficoll Paque Plus density gradient separation was used to isolate PBMCs, and no additional T cell sorting was done. An Agilent 2100 Bioanalyzer and agarose gel were used to check RNA quality, while a NanoDrop 2000 measured RNA concentration. This same sample was also part of a study on T cells in Graves' hyperthyroidism and ophthalmopathy. The second investigation adds: A patient counted as having stable Graves' hyperthyroidism if no progression to ophthalmopathy occurred over 18 months of follow-up. Hyperthyroidism patients were aged 18 to 65 years and newly diagnosed, with disease duration of less than 2 months. Exclusion was applied to patients with uncontrolled infections, other autoimmune diseases, pregnancy or lactation. Clinical symptoms, serum thyroxine and TRAb, thyroid ultrasound, and orbital computed tomography formed the basis for the diagnoses. A first-round RT-PCR of the TCR CDR3 used the HTBI primer set with the Qiagen OneStep RT-PCR kit. Most expanded thyroid clonotypes (frequency above 0.001) were also detected in blood, a finding suggesting that blood repertoires may reflect thyroid immune responses. A 13 V-J signature model separated ophthalmopathy from stable hyperthyroidism, with about 90% sensitivity and roughly 81% specificity in cross-validation and 80%/75% in testing. In validation, progression to ophthalmopathy was predicted by the model with nearly 71% sensitivity and approximately 78% specificity, a median of approximately 6.5 months before onset. TCR V-J signatures able to tell the groups apart were searched for in a discovery cohort of 90 to 100 patients, of whom roughly 42 had Graves' ophthalmopathy and more than 55 had stable Graves' hyperthyroidism. Prospective prediction of ophthalmopathy was tested in an independent validation cohort consisting of roughly 20 hyperthyroidism patients and more than 15 patients who later progressed to ophthalmopathy. The roughly 100 discovery patients were randomly split 7:3 into training and test sets. In addition, the study compared T-cell repertoires in thyroid tissue and in blood from roughly six Graves' hyperthyroidism patients. Once sampling was done, hyperthyroidism patients were given methimazole at a starting dose of 30 mg daily, whereas ophthalmopathy patients were given high-dose intravenous methylprednisolone. A second multiplex PCR round built the libraries, followed by size selection and purification. Libraries were sequenced paired-end with 100 bp reads on an Illumina HiSeq2000. SOAPnuke was used to process the raw data, with reads discarded if the reads contained adapters or uncalled bases, had a mean Phred below 15, or lacked an exact constant-primer or identifier match. COPE v1.2.5 was used to merge the high-quality paired reads, and each unique nucleotide sequence was defined as a clonotype. MiTCR v1.1 was used to align clonotypes to the IMGT TRBV, TRBD and TRBJ reference segments. The analysis was restricted to V-J combinations with a frequency above 0.0001, which together covered about 99% of the repertoires. The TCS score was defined as the ratio of F50 (clonal expansion) to E x V (chaos), calculated using BLOSUM62-based TCRdist between CDR3 peptides within each V-J. Welch's t-statistics and random forest reduced 500 to 650 V-J features to around 14, which were used in a naive Bayes classifier (R e1071). No statistical method was used to fix the sample size in advance, and group allocation was not hidden from the investigators. According to the paper, TCR Vbeta CDR3 sequencing was carried out on some 140 peripheral blood samples, which came from under 50 ophthalmopathy, under 85 hyperthyroidism and approximately 17 progressor patients.

The specimen was peripheral blood mononuclear cells (PBMCs), collected at new diagnosis, from a patient treated with antithyroid drugs. This TCR was sampled from a young woman with Graves disease. Donor details come from another sample of the same person, matched by shared clones. Here the chain combines TRBV29-1 and TRBJ2-1, with the D gene call left open. The DNA sequence reads TGCAGCGTTGAAGATCTCGGAACCTCCTACAATGAGCAGTTCTTC. This is translated as CSVEDLGTSYNEQFF.